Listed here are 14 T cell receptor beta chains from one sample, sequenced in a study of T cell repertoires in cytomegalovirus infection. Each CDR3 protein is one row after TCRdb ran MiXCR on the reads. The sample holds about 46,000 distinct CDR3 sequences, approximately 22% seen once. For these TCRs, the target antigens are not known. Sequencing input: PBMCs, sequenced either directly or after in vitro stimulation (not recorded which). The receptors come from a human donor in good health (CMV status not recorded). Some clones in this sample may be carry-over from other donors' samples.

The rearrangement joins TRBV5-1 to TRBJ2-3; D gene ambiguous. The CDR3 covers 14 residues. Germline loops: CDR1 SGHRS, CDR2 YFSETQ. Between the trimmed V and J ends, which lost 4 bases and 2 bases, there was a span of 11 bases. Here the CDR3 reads CASSPQQHTDTQYF. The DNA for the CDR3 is TGCGCCAGCAGCCCCCAACAGCACACAGATACGCAGTATTTT.

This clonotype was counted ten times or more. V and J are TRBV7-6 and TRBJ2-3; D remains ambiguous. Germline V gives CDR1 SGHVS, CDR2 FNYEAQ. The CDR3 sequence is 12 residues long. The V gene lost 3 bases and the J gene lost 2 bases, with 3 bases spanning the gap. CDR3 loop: CASSFLTDTQYF. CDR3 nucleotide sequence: TGTGCCAGCAGCTTCCTCACAGATACGCAGTATTTT.

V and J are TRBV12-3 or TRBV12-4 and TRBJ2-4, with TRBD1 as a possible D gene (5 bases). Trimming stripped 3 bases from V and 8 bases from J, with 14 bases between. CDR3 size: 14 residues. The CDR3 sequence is CASSLAGFMDIQYF. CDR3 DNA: TGTGCCAGCAGTTTGGCAGGGTTTATGGACATTCAGTACTTC.

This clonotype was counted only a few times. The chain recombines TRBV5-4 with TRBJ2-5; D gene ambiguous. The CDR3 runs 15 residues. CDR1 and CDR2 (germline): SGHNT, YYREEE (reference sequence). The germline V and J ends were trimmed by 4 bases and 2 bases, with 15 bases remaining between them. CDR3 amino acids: CASSPKPSRQETQYF. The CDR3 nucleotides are TGTGCCAGCAGCCCGAAGCCGTCGAGGCAAGAGACCCAGTACTTC. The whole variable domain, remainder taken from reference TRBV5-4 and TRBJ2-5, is ETGVTQSPTHLIKTRGQQVTLRCSSQSGHNTVSWYQQALGQGPQFIFQYYREEENGRGNFPPRFSGLQFPNYSSELNVNALELDDSALYLCASSPKPSRQETQYFGPGTRLLVL.

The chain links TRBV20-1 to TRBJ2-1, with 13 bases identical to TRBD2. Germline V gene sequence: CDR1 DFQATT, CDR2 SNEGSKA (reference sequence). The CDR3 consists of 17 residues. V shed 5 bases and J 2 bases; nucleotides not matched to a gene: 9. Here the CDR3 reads CSAPGLAGDRAYNEQFF. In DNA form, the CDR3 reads TGCAGTGCTCCTGGACTAGCGGGAGATCGTGCCTACAATGAGCAGTTCTTC.

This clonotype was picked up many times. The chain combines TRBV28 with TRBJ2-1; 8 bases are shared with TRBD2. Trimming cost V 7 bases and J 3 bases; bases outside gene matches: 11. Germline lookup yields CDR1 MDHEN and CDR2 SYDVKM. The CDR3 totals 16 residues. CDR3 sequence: CASTLGLAGRYNEQFF. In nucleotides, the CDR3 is TGTGCCAGCACCCTTGGGCTAGCGGGCCGCTACAATGAGCAGTTCTTC.

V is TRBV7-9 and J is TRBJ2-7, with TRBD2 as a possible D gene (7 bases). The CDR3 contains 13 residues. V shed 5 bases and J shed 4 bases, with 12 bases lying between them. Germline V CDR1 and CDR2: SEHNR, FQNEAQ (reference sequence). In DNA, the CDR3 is TGTGCCAGCAGCAGCGGGACAACGTACGAGCAGTACTTC. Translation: CASSSGTTYEQYF.

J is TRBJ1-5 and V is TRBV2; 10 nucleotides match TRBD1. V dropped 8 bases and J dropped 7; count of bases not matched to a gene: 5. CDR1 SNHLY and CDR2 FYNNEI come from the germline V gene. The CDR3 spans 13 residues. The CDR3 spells CASGDRGGQPQHF. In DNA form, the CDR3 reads TGTGCCAGCGGGGACAGGGGTGGACAGCCCCAGCATTTT.

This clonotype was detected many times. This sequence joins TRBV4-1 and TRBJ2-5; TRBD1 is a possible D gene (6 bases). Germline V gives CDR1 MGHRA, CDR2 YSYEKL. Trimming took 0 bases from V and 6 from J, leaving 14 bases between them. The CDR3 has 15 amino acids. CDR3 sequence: CASSQDGQGRQTQYF. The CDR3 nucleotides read TGCGCCAGCAGCCAAGATGGGCAGGGGAGACAGACCCAGTACTTC.

CDR3 region: CASSSARYQGDSNQPQHF. CDR3 sequence (DNA): TGTGCCAGCAGTTCCGCCCGTTATCAGGGTGATAGCAATCAGCCCCAGCATTTT. The genes are TRBV12-3 or TRBV12-4 and TRBJ1-5, with TRBD1 as a possible D gene (5 bases). The CDR3 is 18 residues long. V was cut by 4 bases and J by 0 bases, with 19 bases left in between.

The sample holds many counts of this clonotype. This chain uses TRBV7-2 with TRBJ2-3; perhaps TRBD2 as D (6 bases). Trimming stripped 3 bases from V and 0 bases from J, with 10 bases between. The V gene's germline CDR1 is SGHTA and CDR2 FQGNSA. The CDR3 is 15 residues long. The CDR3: CASSFGGPSTDTQYF. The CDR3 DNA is TGTGCCAGCAGCTTCGGGGGACCTAGCACAGATACGCAGTATTTT.

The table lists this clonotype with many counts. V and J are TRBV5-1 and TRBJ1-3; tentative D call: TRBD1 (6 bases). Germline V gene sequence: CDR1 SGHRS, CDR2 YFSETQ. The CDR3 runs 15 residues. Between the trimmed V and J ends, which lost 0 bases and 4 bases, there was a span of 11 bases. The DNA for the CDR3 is TGCGCCAGCAGCTTGGCCGGGGGCCTCGGAAACACCATATATTTT. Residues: CASSLAGGLGNTIYF.

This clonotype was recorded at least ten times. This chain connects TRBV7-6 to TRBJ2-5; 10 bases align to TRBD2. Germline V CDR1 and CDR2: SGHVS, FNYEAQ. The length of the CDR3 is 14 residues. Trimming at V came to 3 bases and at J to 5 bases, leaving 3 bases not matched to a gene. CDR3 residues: CASSFTSGMETQYF. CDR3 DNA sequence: TGTGCCAGCAGCTTTACTAGCGGGATGGAGACCCAGTACTTC.

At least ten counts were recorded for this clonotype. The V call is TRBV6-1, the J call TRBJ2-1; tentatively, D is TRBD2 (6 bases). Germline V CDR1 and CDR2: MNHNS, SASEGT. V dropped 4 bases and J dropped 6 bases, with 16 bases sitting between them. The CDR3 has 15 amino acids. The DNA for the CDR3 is TGTGCCAGCAGTGCGACGGGACTGAGAAGCAATGAGCAGTTCTTC. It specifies CASSATGLRSNEQFF.